These 25 T cell receptor beta chains share one sample of origin, sequenced in a study of T cell clonality in common variable immunodeficiency. Measured with immunoSEQ multiplex PCR; TCRdb has only the in-frame clones, and not every one. The sample yields under 45,000 clones, without any singletons. What was sequenced was peripheral blood mononuclear cells. Every receptor here comes from a person between 18 and 69 years old in good health.

This clone has more than one count but fewer than ten. The CDR3 end lies 3 residues beyond the end of the read and is filled in from the germline J gene. The rearrangement links TRBV20-1 to TRBJ2-3; tentatively, D is TRBD2 (6 bases). The CDR3 totals 15 residues. Looked up from germline, CDR1 is DFQATT and CDR2 is SNEGSKA (reference sequence). The CDR3 loop is CSASGMGGSNQPQYF. The sequenced part of the CDR3 DNA is TGCAGTGCTAGTGGAATGGGGGGAAGCAATCAGCCG.

At least ten counts were recorded for this clone. CDR3 DNA (partial): TGTGCCAGTAGTATTAAACATAACACCGGGGAG. Translating it yields CASSIKHNTGE. The entire CDR3 protein is CASSIKHNTGELFF. The rearrangement uses TRBV19 and TRBJ2-2; D call uncertain. Read data end 3 residues before the CDR3 end; the end is taken from the germline J gene. Germline CDR1 and CDR2: LNHDA and SQIVND (reference sequence). CDR3 length equals 14 residues. Trimming took 3 bases from V and 2 from J, leaving 7 bases between them.

This clone appeared many times. The CDR3 end lies 3 residues beyond the end of the read and is filled in from the germline J gene. The chain uses TRBV7-2 and TRBJ2-7; D possibly corresponds to TRBD1 (5 bases). Trimming pared 5 bases from V and 1 base from J, leaving 12 bases between. The CDR3 has 14 residues. CDR1 SGHTA and CDR2 FQGNSA come from the germline V gene. The CDR3 loop reads CASSVRQNSYEQYF. The CDR3 bases that were read are TGTGCCAGCAGCGTGAGACAGAATTCCTACGAG.

This clone appeared many times. Read data end 3 residues before the CDR3 end; the end is taken from the germline J gene. This chain connects TRBV6-1 to TRBJ2-5, with a weak D call TRBD1 (6 bases). Deletions cut 4 bases from V and 5 bases from J, with 20 bases between. Per the germline V gene, CDR1 is MNHNS and CDR2 is SASEGT. This CDR3 has 16 residues. The CDR3 here is CASSVLPGQLTETQYF. The sequenced CDR3 bases are TGTGCCAGCAGTGTCTTGCCCGGACAGCTAACGGAGACC.

This clone was detected many times. The missing CDR3 end, 3 residues past where the read stops, is filled in from the germline J gene. The chain has TRBV9 and TRBJ2-1; TRBD2 agrees at 9 bases. The V gene end was trimmed by 4 bases and the J gene end by 0 bases; junction bases not matched to a gene: 5. The CDR3 sequence is 16 residues long. Per the germline V gene, CDR1 is SGDLS and CDR2 is YYNGEE. The CDR3 DNA, read in part, is TGTGCCAGCAGCCCTCGTAGCGGGAGCTCCTACAATGAG. It translates to CASSPRSGSSYNE. The CDR3 in full is CASSPRSGSSYNEQFF.

This clone appeared many times. The sequence runs out 3 residues before the end of the CDR3; the remainder is reconstructed from the germline J gene. This chain uses TRBV20-1 with TRBJ2-7, with D perhaps matching TRBD1 (6 bases). This CDR3 comprises 19 residues. V was pared by 0 bases and J by 0 bases, with 24 bases between. CDR1 and CDR2 (germline): DFQATT, SNEGSKA (reference sequence). The sequenced part of the CDR3 DNA is TGCAGTGCTAGAGATGACGGCTGGGGTGAGGGGGTGAGCTCCTACGAG. This codes for CSARDDGWGEGVSSYE. The full-length CDR3 reads as CSARDDGWGEGVSSYEQYF.

This clone has a count of ten or more. The read terminates 3 residues ahead of where the CDR3 ends, so the germline J gene completes it. V is TRBV20-1 and J is TRBJ1-5, with 7 bases matching TRBD1. V shed 4 bases, J shed 4 bases, and the junction held 7 bases outside the gene matches. The CDR3 spans 14 residues. Germline CDR1 reads DFQATT; CDR2 reads SNEGSKA (reference sequence). CDR3 region: CSATDRVLNQPQHF. Partial CDR3 DNA: TGCAGTGCTACAGACAGGGTCTTGAATCAGCCC.

This clone was seen repeatedly, ten times or more. The read ends 3 residues shy of where the CDR3 ends; the end is completed using the germline J gene. This sample includes further DNA sequences coding for the same CDR3. The rearrangement links TRBV11-2 to TRBJ2-7; D is perhaps TRBD2 (5 bases). From germline, CDR1 is SGHAT and CDR2 FQNNGV. CDR3 length: 13 residues. Trimming stripped 5 bases from V and 3 bases from J, with 11 bases between. The CDR3 spells CASSPLRGYEQYF. The DNA read from the CDR3 is TGTGCCAGCAGCCCTCTCCGGGGCTACGAG.

At least ten counts were recorded for this clone. The CDR3 goes on 3 residues after the read ends, and that part is filled in from the germline J gene. This sequence joins TRBV7-9 and TRBJ2-7; D unresolved. The CDR3 is 14 residues long. Germline V gene lookup returns CDR1 SEHNR and CDR2 FQNEAQ (reference sequence). The V and J ends lost 1 base and 6 bases respectively, with 13 bases between them. This CDR3 is CASSLVLSSAEQYF. CDR3 bases read: TGTGCCAGCAGCTTAGTTTTGTCCAGCGCCGAG.

This clone was recorded at least ten times. Read sequence stops 3 residues before the CDR3 end, and the germline J gene provides the missing end. The V gene is TRBV20-1, the J gene TRBJ2-1; D ambiguous. The V gene lost 3 bases and the J gene lost 0 bases, with 9 bases spanning the gap. The CDR3 is 14 residues long. The germline V gene has CDR1 DFQATT and CDR2 SNEGSKA (reference sequence). CDR3 protein: CSASPRPSYNEQFF. The covered CDR3 bases are TGCAGTGCTAGCCCGCGGCCCTCCTACAATGAG.

Ten or more counts support this clone. The read halts 3 residues ahead of the CDR3 end, with the missing end drawn from the germline J gene. V gene TRBV6-1 combines with J gene TRBJ1-2; D is ambiguous. The CDR3 runs to 15 residues. CDR1 and CDR2 (germline): MNHNS, SASEGT. Trimming pared 1 base from V and 7 bases from J, leaving 16 bases between. CDR3 residues: CASSEDPNRVSGYTF. The DNA read from the CDR3 is TGTGCCAGCAGTGAAGATCCAAACAGAGTGAGTGGC.

This clone was counted at least ten times. Coverage ceases 3 residues before the CDR3 finishes, and the germline J gene fills in the end. The J gene is TRBJ2-7, the V gene TRBV7-9, with 9 bases that match TRBD1. The CDR3 runs to 14 residues. CDR1 is SEHNR and CDR2 is FQNEAQ in the germline V gene (reference sequence). Trimming at V came to 4 bases and at J to 1 base, leaving 2 bases not matched to a gene. Partial CDR3 DNA: TGTGCCAGCAGCTCACAGGGGGCATCCTACGAG. It translates to CASSSQGASYE. The full CDR3 sequence reads CASSSQGASYEQYF.

This clone was observed many times. The CDR3 goes on 3 residues after the read ends, and that part is filled in from the germline J gene. The rearrangement joins TRBV7-9 to TRBJ1-2, with D tentatively TRBD1 (5 bases). CDR1 and CDR2 from the germline V gene are SEHNR and FQNEAQ (reference sequence). Trimming cost V 5 bases and J 2 bases, with 15 bases left between them. This CDR3 spans 15 amino acids. The CDR3 bases that were read are TGTGCCAGCAGCACCACCGGGACTACCAACTATGGC. This translates into CASSTTGTTNYG. The full CDR3 reads CASSTTGTTNYGYTF.

This clone came up many times. Read coverage stops 3 residues before the CDR3 terminus; the germline J gene supplies the remainder. This chain uses TRBV20-1 with TRBJ2-1, with 14 nucleotides matching TRBD2. The CDR3 contains 17 residues. Germline CDR1 is DFQATT and CDR2 is SNEGSKA (reference sequence). After removal of 3 bases from V and 0 bases from J, the junction contained 4 bases not matched to a gene. The CDR3 here is CSASSTSGRVSYNEQFF. The sequenced part of the CDR3 DNA is TGCAGTGCTAGTTCGACTAGCGGGAGGGTCTCCTACAATGAG.

A word on this clone: The read is 3 residues too short to cover the CDR3 end, so that end is filled in from the germline J gene. The chain employs TRBV6-2 or TRBV6-3 and TRBJ1-1; the D is unclear. The germline gives CDR1 MNHEY, CDR2 SVGEGT. The CDR3 has 13 residues. V lost 0 bases to trimming and J lost 6 bases, with 8 bases between them. Incomplete CDR3 DNA: TGTGCCAGCAGTTACTCCACCGGGGCTGAA. The encoded protein is CASSYSTGAE. The CDR3 as a whole reads CASSYSTGAEAFF.

This clone has ten or more counts. The read ends 3 residues shy of where the CDR3 ends; the end is completed using the germline J gene. V gene TRBV20-1 combines with J gene TRBJ2-7, with D possibly TRBD2 on 6 matching bases. The V end lost 2 bases, the J end lost 4 bases, and 12 bases lay between the germline ends. Germline values: CDR1 DFQATT, CDR2 SNEGSKA (reference sequence). The CDR3 has 13 residues. The CDR3 region is CSARSRLVYEQYF. The part of the CDR3 DNA that was read is TGCAGTGCTAGATCAAGACTAGTTTACGAG.

This clone was observed many times. One junction end disagrees with the germline gene, perhaps due to a read error. The read finishes 3 residues shy of the CDR3 end, and the germline J gene is used to complete it. The rearrangement links TRBV7-7 to TRBJ2-5; TRBD1 agrees at 7 bases. CDR1 and CDR2 (germline): SSHAT, FNYEAQ (reference sequence). The CDR3 extends over 13 amino acids. CDR3 region: CASSKDRKETQYF. Incomplete CDR3 DNA: TGTGCTAGCAGCAAGGACAGGAAAGAGACC.

This clone has at least ten counts. The read falls 3 residues short of the CDR3 end, and the missing part is taken from the germline J gene. V usage is TRBV19 and J usage is TRBJ1-2; possibly TRBD1 for D (5 bases). The CDR3 is made up of 17 amino acids. CDR1 is LNHDA, CDR2 SQIVND, per germline (reference sequence). Deletions cut 1 base from V and 4 bases from J, with 19 bases between. CDR3 in amino acids: CASSIAVGTPQGYGYTF. CDR3 DNA (partial): TGTGCCAGTAGTATAGCAGTTGGGACTCCTCAAGGCTATGGC.

This clone has at least ten counts. The read gets to within 3 residues of the CDR3 end, and the germline J gene fills in the rest. This chain links TRBV10-3 with TRBJ1-2, with D possibly matching TRBD1 (5 bases). The germline gives CDR1 ENHRY, CDR2 SYGVKD. Trimming left V 6 bases short and J 3 bases short, with 17 bases between. The CDR3 runs to 15 residues. The DNA read from the CDR3 is TGTGCCATCAGCAGGGATATTTTATCGGACTATGGC. It is translated as CAISRDILSDYG. The whole CDR3 protein is CAISRDILSDYGYTF.

This clone was counted many times. The read is 3 residues too short to cover the CDR3 end, so that end is filled in from the germline J gene. The J gene is TRBJ2-3, the V gene TRBV5-4; 10 bases fit TRBD2. V was pared by 6 bases and J by 1 base, with 8 bases of the junction left unmatched. The CDR3 loop spans 16 amino acids. Germline loops: CDR1 SGHNT, CDR2 YYREEE (reference sequence). Here the CDR3 reads CASTRGLAGGTDTQYF. The CDR3 DNA, read in part, is TGTGCCAGCACCCGGGGGCTAGCGGGAGGCACAGATACG.

There are many counts of this clone. CDR3 DNA (partial): TGCGCCAGCAGCACGACGACAGGGGGCGCCGAGACC. This gives the protein CASSTTTGGAET. The whole CDR3 region reads CASSTTTGGAETQYF. The rearrangement uses TRBV5-1 and TRBJ2-5, with 10 bases lining up with TRBD1. The CDR3 goes on 3 residues after the read ends, and that part is filled in from the germline J gene. This CDR3 is 15 amino acids long. Trimming removed 4 bases from V and 5 bases from J; junction bases left unmatched: 8. Germline-derived CDR1 and CDR2 are SGHRS and YFSETQ.

This clone was counted at least ten times. The sequence runs out 3 residues before the end of the CDR3; the remainder is reconstructed from the germline J gene. J is TRBJ2-1 and V is TRBV14; 8 bases agree with TRBD2. Germline V gene lookup returns CDR1 SGHDN and CDR2 FVKESK. V gave up 4 bases and J gave up 6 bases; unmatched junction bases: 5. The CDR3 consists of 14 residues. The CDR3 protein is CASSPGLASNEQFF. The part of the CDR3 DNA that was read is TGTGCCAGCAGCCCTGGACTAGCATCCAATGAG.

This clone was observed at least ten times. The read terminates 3 residues before the CDR3 end, so the remaining end is supplied by the germline J gene. The chain recombines TRBV18 with TRBJ2-5; no clear D. Germline V gene sequence: CDR1 KGHSH, CDR2 LQKENI. The CDR3 has 12 amino acids. V shed 2 bases and J shed 2 bases, with 3 bases lying between them. CDR3 amino acids: CASSPRQETQYF. Partial CDR3 DNA: TGTGCCAGCTCACCAAGGCAAGAGACC.

This clone was picked up many times. The sequence runs out 3 residues before the end of the CDR3; the remainder is reconstructed from the germline J gene. The chain combines TRBV7-9 with TRBJ2-2; TRBD1 might be the D (6 bases). CDR1 is SEHNR, CDR2 FQNEAQ, per germline (reference sequence). V shed 7 bases and J shed 2 bases, with 14 bases lying between them. This CDR3 contains 15 residues. The CDR3 protein is CASTDRGGNTGELFF. Partial CDR3 DNA: TGTGCCAGCACTGACAGAGGGGGTAACACCGGGGAG.

This clone has a handful of counts. The CDR3 bases that were read are TGTGCCAGCAGCTTTGACAGGGCCTCCTACAATGAC. Protein: CASSFDRASYND. The whole CDR3 reads CASSFDRASYNDYTF. This chain uses TRBV7-3 with TRBJ1-2, with 7 bases matching TRBD1. The read falls 3 residues short of the CDR3 end, and the missing part is taken from the germline J gene. The CDR3 totals 15 residues. Germline V gene data show CDR1 as SGHTA and CDR2 as FQGTGA.